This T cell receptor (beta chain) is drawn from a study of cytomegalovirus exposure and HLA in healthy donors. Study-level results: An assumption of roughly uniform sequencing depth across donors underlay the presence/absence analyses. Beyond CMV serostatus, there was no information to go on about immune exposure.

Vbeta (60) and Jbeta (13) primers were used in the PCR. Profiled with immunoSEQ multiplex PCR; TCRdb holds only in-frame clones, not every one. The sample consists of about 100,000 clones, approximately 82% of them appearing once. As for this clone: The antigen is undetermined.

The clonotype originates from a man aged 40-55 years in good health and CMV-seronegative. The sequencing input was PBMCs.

CDR3 protein: CASSSDIYSGNTIYF. Here the CDR3 DNA reads TGTGCCAGCAGCTCCGACATTTACTCTGGAAACACCATATATTTT. The rearrangement links TRBV6-5 to TRBJ1-3; D is unclear. The CDR3 is 15 amino acids. CDR1 is MNHEY and CDR2 is SVGAGI in the germline V gene. The V and J ends lost 6 bases and 0 bases respectively, with 12 bases between them.